Below are 26 T cell receptor beta chains sequenced from a single sample in a study of T cells in Graves' hyperthyroidism and ophthalmopathy. The investigators amplified TCR beta CDR3 regions from RNA transcripts. HTBI primers drove first-round RT-PCR of the TCR CDR3. TCRdb called the multiplex PCR reads again in MiXCR, with one record for every CDR3 protein. The sample lists hundreds of thousands of distinct CDR3 sequences; roughly 45% were seen once. What was sequenced was peripheral blood or thyroid tissue (not recorded which). The receptors stem from an adult man with Graves' disease, either hyperthyroidism or ophthalmopathy (not recorded which).

The CDR3 bases are TGTGCCAGCTTAGGACAGGGTTATTCACCCCTCCACTTT. It is translated as CASLGQGYSPLHF. The chain is built from TRBV25-1 and TRBJ1-6; the match to TRBD1 covers 8 bases. CDR1 and CDR2 (germline): MGHDK, SYGVNS. CDR3 size: 13 residues. V dropped 8 bases and J dropped 8; count of bases not matched to a gene: 5.

This clonotype was counted a few times. The CDR3 DNA is TGTGCCAGCAGCACAGTGGGCCGGGGAAGGAACACTGAAGCTTTCTTT. This sequence encodes CASSTVGRGRNTEAFF. This chain links TRBV7-9 with TRBJ1-1; D call uncertain. Germline V gene sequence: CDR1 SEHNR, CDR2 FQNEAQ (reference sequence). V lost 5 bases and J 1 base, leaving 17 bases between the germline ends. This CDR3 has 16 amino acids. Based on the CDR3 plus reference TRBV7-9 and TRBJ1-1, the full variable domain is DTGVSQNPRHKITKRGQNVTFRCDPISEHNRLYWYRQTLGQGPEFLTYFQNEAQLEKSRLLSDRFSAERPKGSFSTLEIQRTEQGDSAMYLCASSTVGRGRNTEAFFGQGTRLTVV.

This clonotype was picked up a small number of times. The rearrangement links TRBV19 to TRBJ1-1, with D unresolved. Germline CDR1 LNHDA, CDR2 SQIVND (reference sequence). CDR3 length equals 15 residues. Trimming shortened V by 5 bases and J by 1 base, and 14 bases separated the two germline ends. DNA for the CDR3: TGTGCCAGTAGTGTCCCCGGGAGATCGAACACTGAAGCTTTCTTT. Its translation: CASSVPGRSNTEAFF.

This clonotype appeared many times. The chain couples TRBV24-1 to TRBJ1-4; D is uncertain. Deletions cut 0 bases from V and 7 bases from J, with 2 bases between. CDR1 KGHDR and CDR2 SFDVKD come from the germline V gene. The CDR3 contains 12 residues. The CDR3 loop is CATSDLTEKLFF. CDR3 sequence (DNA): TGTGCCACCAGTGATTTGACTGAAAAACTGTTTTTT.

About this clonotype itself: A read error may explain this, as a much larger clone is one base away. The gene calls are TRBV10-2 and TRBJ2-5; 11 positions agree with TRBD2. CDR3 length: 14 amino acids. With 2 bases clipped from V and 5 bases from J, the junction kept 1 base outside the gene matches. Germline V gene sequence: CDR1 WSHSY, CDR2 SAAADI. The CDR3 DNA follows: TGCGCCAGCAGTGAGGCTAGCGGGGGGGAGACCCAGTACTTC. Its translation is CASSEASGGETQYF.

This chain joins TRBV7-2 and TRBJ1-6, with D tentatively TRBD1 (5 bases). The CDR3 has 14 amino acids. V gave up 7 bases and J gave up 13 bases, with 20 bases separating them. Germline CDR1 and CDR2: SGHTA and FQGNSA. The CDR3 region has the DNA TGTGCCAGCACAGGGCAGGCGGGACTAGTGCCCCTCCACTTT. Its translation: CASTGQAGLVPLHF.

CDR3 DNA sequence: TGTGCCAGCAGCTCAACGGGACAGGAGAATTCACCCCTCCACTTT. The encoded protein is CASSSTGQENSPLHF. The chain has TRBV7-9 and TRBJ1-6; 8 bases are a match to TRBD1. The germline CDR1 and CDR2 sequences are SEHNR and FQNEAQ (reference sequence). Germline trimming cut 4 bases from V and 7 bases from J; bases unmatched to any gene: 6. The CDR3 has 15 residues.

This chain joins TRBV7-8 and TRBJ1-3, with D perhaps matching TRBD1 (5 bases). The germline V and J ends were trimmed by 1 base and 13 bases, with 5 bases remaining between them. CDR1 is SGHVS, CDR2 FQNEAQ, per germline. The CDR3 has 10 residues. Written as DNA, the CDR3 is TGTGCCAGCAGCTTAGACAGGATATATTTT. Protein: CASSLDRIYF. Complete variable domain (other parts from reference TRBV7-8 and TRBJ1-3): GAGVSQSPRYKVAKRGQDVALRCDPISGHVSLFWYQQALGQGPEFLTYFQNEAQLDKSGLPSDRFFAERPEGSVSTLKIQRTQQEDSAVYLCASSLDRIYFGEGSWLTVV.

This clonotype has a count of ten or more. V is TRBV12-3 or TRBV12-4 and J is TRBJ1-1; a weak D match, TRBD1 (5 bases). V was trimmed by 5 bases and J by 3 bases, leaving 7 bases between them. The CDR3 totals 12 residues. The CDR3 protein is CASSQQDTEAFF. The DNA of the CDR3 is TGTGCCAGCAGTCAACAGGACACTGAAGCTTTCTTT.

The chain joins TRBV6-5 to TRBJ1-5; TRBD1 is a possible D gene (5 bases). Trimming left V 0 bases short and J 6 bases short, with 12 bases between. CDR3 length equals 15 residues. The germline CDR1 and CDR2 sequences are MNHEY and SVGAGI. Here the CDR3 DNA reads TGTGCCAGCAGTTACTCGCAGGGAGTCGGTCAGCCCCAGCATTTT. It codes for CASSYSQGVGQPQHF.

This clonotype has at least ten counts. V gene TRBV2 combines with J gene TRBJ1-1; 7 bases fit TRBD1. Germline V gene sequence: CDR1 SNHLY, CDR2 FYNNEI. The CDR3 sequence is 13 residues long. The V gene end was trimmed by 7 bases and the J gene end by 5 bases; junction bases not matched to a gene: 7. In DNA form, the CDR3 reads TGTGCCAGCAAGGAGGGGGCGGGTACTGAAGCTTTCTTT. It codes for CASKEGAGTEAFF.

The gene calls are TRBV10-3 and TRBJ2-7; the match to TRBD1 covers 11 bases. Germline V gene sequence: CDR1 ENHRY, CDR2 SYGVKD. This CDR3 comprises 16 residues. V lost 3 bases to trimming and J lost 3 bases; unmatched junction nucleotides: 7. The CDR3 sequence: CAISDPWDRGDYEQYF. CDR3 nucleotides: TGTGCCATCAGTGACCCGTGGGACAGGGGGGACTACGAGCAGTACTTC.

The table lists this clonotype with many counts. The chain carries TRBV2 and TRBJ2-7, with a tentative D call TRBD1 (8 bases). The CDR3 is made up of 14 amino acids. The germline V gene encodes CDR1 SNHLY and CDR2 FYNNEI. The ends were cut back, 7 bases at V and 5 bases at J, with 18 bases in the middle. The DNA of the CDR3 is TGTGCCAGCAATCCCGGACAGGGAGGGAACGAGCAGTACTTC. It specifies CASNPGQGGNEQYF.

This clonotype occurred a few times. The rearrangement uses TRBV7-3 and TRBJ1-1; 11 nucleotides match TRBD1. The J segment lost 2 bases and the V segment lost 4 bases, leaving 3 bases of the junction unmatched. The CDR3 has 15 residues. Germline V lookup: CDR1 SGHTA, CDR2 FQGTGA. CDR3 amino acids: CASSSGTGGNTEAFF. The CDR3 DNA follows: TGTGCCAGCAGCTCAGGGACAGGGGGAAACACTGAAGCTTTCTTT.

This chain uses TRBV20-1 with TRBJ2-2; 11 bases match TRBD1. Trimming at V came to 5 bases and at J to 15 bases, leaving 11 bases not matched to a gene. Germline V gene lookup returns CDR1 DFQATT and CDR2 SNEGSKA (reference sequence). The CDR3 covers 13 residues. The CDR3 reads CSAGQGARGEVFF. The CDR3 DNA follows: TGCAGTGCTGGACAGGGGGCAAGGGGCGAGGTGTTTTTT.

In its sample, this clonotype was seen many times. The rearrangement joins TRBV2 to TRBJ1-2; the match to TRBD1 covers 9 bases. The CDR3 loop spans 13 amino acids. Losses at the gene ends were 6 bases for V and 6 bases for J; bases not matched to a gene: 5. Germline values: CDR1 SNHLY, CDR2 FYNNEI. The CDR3 spells CASRDRGIHGYTF. CDR3 sequence (DNA): TGTGCCAGCAGGGACAGGGGAATCCATGGCTACACCTTC.

V is TRBV7-9 and J is TRBJ1-6; D remains unclear. With 3 bases removed from V and 7 bases from J, the gap between germline ends came to 13 bases. Germline CDR1 reads SEHNR; CDR2 reads FQNEAQ (reference sequence). This CDR3 comprises 15 residues. This CDR3 is CASSFIPPTNSPLHF. The CDR3 DNA reads as TGTGCCAGCAGCTTTATACCTCCGACGAATTCACCCCTCCACTTT.

The chain joins TRBV15 to TRBJ2-5; no clear D. The V and J ends lost 8 bases and 11 bases respectively, with 12 bases between them. This CDR3 has 10 residues. The germline V gene encodes CDR1 LNHNV and CDR2 YYDKDF (reference sequence). The CDR3 DNA reads TGTGCCACCGGAGAGTTGAGACAGTACTTC. Its protein product is CATGELRQYF.

V is TRBV2 and J is TRBJ2-7; 8 positions match TRBD1. Germline CDR1 is SNHLY and CDR2 is FYNNEI. This CDR3 region has 16 residues. J lost 1 base, V lost 6 bases, and 11 bases had no gene match. The CDR3 DNA sequence: TGTGCCAGCAGAGACAGGGGAAGCAATCGTTCCTACGAGCAGTACTTC. It specifies CASRDRGSNRSYEQYF. Full variable domain (outside the CDR3, taken from reference TRBV2 and TRBJ2-7): EPEVTQTPSHQVTQMGQEVILRCVPISNHLYFYWYRQILGQKVEFLVSFYNNEISEKSEIFDDQFSVERPDGSNFTLKIRSTKLEDSAMYFCASRDRGSNRSYEQYFGPGTRLTVT.

The CDR3 loop reads CASSFQGGNRGYTF. The CDR3 region has the DNA TGCGCCAGCAGCTTTCAGGGGGGGAATCGTGGCTACACCTTC. The V gene is TRBV5-1, the J gene TRBJ1-2; 7 nucleotides agree with TRBD1. V trimming: 2 bases; J trimming: 7 bases; junction bases outside the gene matches: 8. Germline lookup yields CDR1 SGHRS and CDR2 YFSETQ. This CDR3 is built from 14 residues.

A note on this clonotype: A read error may produce the germline difference seen at one junction end. The genes are TRBV7-6 and TRBJ1-5; D is unclear. Germline loops: CDR1 SGHVS, CDR2 FNYEAQ. The CDR3 loop spans 14 amino acids. CDR3 sequence: CVSSQHYSNQPQHF. DNA for the CDR3: TGTGTCAGCAGCCAACATTATAGCAATCAGCCCCAGCATTTT.

The J gene is TRBJ1-2, the V gene TRBV29-1, with D unresolved. Trimming took 4 bases from V and 7 from J, leaving 28 bases between them. CDR3 length: 17 residues. The germline gives CDR1 SQVTM, CDR2 ANQGSEA. Here the CDR3 reads CSVGFVGGTTTPGGYTF. The CDR3 DNA sequence: TGCAGCGTTGGATTCGTGGGCGGTACGACAACTCCGGGTGGCTACACCTTC.

This clonotype showed up just a few times. V usage is TRBV10-2 and J usage is TRBJ2-7; D remains ambiguous. Trimming took 5 bases from V and 4 from J, leaving 15 bases between them. In germline, CDR1 is WSHSY, CDR2 SAAADI. The CDR3 is 14 amino acids. The chain's CDR3 is CASSLTGNLYEQYF. The CDR3 nucleotides are TGCGCCAGCAGTCTAACCGGAAACTTATACGAGCAGTACTTC.

In regard to this clonotype: A read error may explain this, as a much larger clone is one base away. V gene TRBV10-3 combines with J gene TRBJ2-5; the D is unclear. The CDR3 is made up of 12 amino acids. Germline lookup yields CDR1 ENHRY and CDR2 SYGVKD. V gave up 4 bases and J gave up 5 bases, with 8 bases separating them. DNA for the CDR3: TGTGCCATCAGTGGAATTGGGGAGACCCAGTACTTC. Encoded protein: CAISGIGETQYF.

This clonotype occurred a few times. The J gene is TRBJ1-2, the V gene TRBV6-1; a weak D match, TRBD1 (5 bases). This CDR3 has 14 amino acids. CDR1 MNHNS and CDR2 SASEGT come from the germline V gene. V lost 7 bases to trimming and J lost 4 bases, with 16 bases between them. The DNA of the CDR3 is TGTGCCAGCACCCGGGGCGGGGAGGGCTATGGCTACACCTTC. It is translated as CASTRGGEGYGYTF.

V and J are TRBV10-3 and TRBJ2-7, with 11 bases lining up with TRBD1. This CDR3 spans 14 amino acids. The J segment lost 0 bases and the V segment lost 6 bases, leaving 1 base of the junction unmatched. From germline, CDR1 is ENHRY and CDR2 SYGVKD. DNA for the CDR3: TGTGCCATCAGGGGGACAGGGGGCTCCTACGAGCAGTACTTC. This translates into CAIRGTGGSYEQYF.